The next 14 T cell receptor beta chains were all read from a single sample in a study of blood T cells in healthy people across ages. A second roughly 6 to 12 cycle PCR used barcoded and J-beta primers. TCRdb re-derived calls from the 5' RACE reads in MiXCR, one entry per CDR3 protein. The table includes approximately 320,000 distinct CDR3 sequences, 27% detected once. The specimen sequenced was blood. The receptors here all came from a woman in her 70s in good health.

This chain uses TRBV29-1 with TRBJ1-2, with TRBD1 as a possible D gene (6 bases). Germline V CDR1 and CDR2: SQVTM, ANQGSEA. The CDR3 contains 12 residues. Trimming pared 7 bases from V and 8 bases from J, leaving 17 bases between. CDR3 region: CSARAGGHGYTF. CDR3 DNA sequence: TGCAGCGCCCGGGCGGGGGGACACGGCTACACCTTC.

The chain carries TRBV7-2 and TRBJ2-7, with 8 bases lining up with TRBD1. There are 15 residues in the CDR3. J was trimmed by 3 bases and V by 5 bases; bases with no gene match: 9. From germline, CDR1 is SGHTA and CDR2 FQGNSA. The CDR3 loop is CASSPGGQALYEQYF. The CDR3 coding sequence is TGTGCCAGCAGCCCAGGGGGACAGGCCCTCTACGAGCAGTACTTC.

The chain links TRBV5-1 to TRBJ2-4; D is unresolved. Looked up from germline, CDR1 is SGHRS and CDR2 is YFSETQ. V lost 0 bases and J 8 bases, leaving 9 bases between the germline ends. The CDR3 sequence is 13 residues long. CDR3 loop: CASSLGFGDIQYF. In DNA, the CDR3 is TGCGCCAGCAGCTTGGGTTTTGGGGACATTCAGTACTTC. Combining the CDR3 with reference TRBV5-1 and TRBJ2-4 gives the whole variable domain KAGVTQTPRYLIKTRGQQVTLSCSPISGHRSVSWYQQTPGQGLQFLFEYFSETQRNKGNFPGRFSGRQFSNSRSEMNVSTLELGDSALYLCASSLGFGDIQYFGAGTRLSVL.

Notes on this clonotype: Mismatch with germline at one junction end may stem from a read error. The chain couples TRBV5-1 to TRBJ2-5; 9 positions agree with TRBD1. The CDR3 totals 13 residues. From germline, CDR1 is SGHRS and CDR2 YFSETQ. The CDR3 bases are TGCGCCAGCAGCCCCACGCCGGGACAGGGCGAATTCTTC. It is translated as CASSPTPGQGEFF.

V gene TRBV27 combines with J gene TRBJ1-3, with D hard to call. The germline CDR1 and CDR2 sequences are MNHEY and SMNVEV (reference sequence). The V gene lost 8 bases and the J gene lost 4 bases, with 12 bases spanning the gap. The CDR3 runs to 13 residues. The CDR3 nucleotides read TGTGCCAGCTCTAGCCCGGGGGGAAACACCATATATTTT. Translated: CASSSPGGNTIYF.

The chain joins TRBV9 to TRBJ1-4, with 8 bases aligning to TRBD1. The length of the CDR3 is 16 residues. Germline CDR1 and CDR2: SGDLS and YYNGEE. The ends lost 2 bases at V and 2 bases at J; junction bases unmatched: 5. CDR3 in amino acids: CASSVGQGRTNEKLFF. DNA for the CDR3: TGTGCCAGCAGCGTCGGACAGGGAAGGACTAATGAAAAACTGTTTTTT.

The CDR3 reads CASSPIGTGVREQYF. The CDR3 DNA sequence: TGTGCCAGCAGTCCTATCGGGACAGGGGTCCGCGAGCAGTACTTC. This chain uses TRBV28 with TRBJ2-5; the match to TRBD1 covers 10 bases. The J call is doubtful: the DNA matches TRBJ2-7 better. Per the germline V gene, CDR1 is MDHEN and CDR2 is SYDVKM. The CDR3 totals 15 residues.

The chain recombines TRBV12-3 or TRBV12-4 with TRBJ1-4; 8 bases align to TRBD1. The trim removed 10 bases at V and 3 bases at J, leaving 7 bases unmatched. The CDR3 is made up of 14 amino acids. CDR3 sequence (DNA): TGTGCCAACAATAAGGACAGGGCTAATGAAAAACTGTTTTTT. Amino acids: CANNKDRANEKLFF.

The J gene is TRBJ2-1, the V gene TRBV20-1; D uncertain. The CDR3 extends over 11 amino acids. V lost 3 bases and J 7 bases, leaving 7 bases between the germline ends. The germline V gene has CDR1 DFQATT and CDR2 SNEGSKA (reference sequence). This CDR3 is CSASVENEQFF. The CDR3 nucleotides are TGCAGTGCTAGTGTGGAAAATGAGCAGTTCTTC.

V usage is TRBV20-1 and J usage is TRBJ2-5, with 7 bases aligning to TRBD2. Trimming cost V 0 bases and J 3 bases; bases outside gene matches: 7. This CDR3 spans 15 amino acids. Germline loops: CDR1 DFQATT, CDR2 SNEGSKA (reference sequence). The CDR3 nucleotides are TGCAGTGCTAGAGACCCGCGGGAGTTTGAAGAGACCCAGTACTTC. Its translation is CSARDPREFEETQYF.

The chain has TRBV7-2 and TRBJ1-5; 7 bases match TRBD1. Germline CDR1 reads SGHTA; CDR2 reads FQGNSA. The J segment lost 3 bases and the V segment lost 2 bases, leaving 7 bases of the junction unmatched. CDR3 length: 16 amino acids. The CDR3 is CASSLSGTEFNQPQHF. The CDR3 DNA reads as TGTGCCAGCAGCTTATCCGGGACAGAGTTCAATCAGCCCCAGCATTTT.

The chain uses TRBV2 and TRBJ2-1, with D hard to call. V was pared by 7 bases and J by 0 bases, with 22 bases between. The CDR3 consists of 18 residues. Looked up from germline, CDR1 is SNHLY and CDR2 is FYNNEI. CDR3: CASNDRHETSSSYNEQFF. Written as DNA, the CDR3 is TGTGCCAGCAATGATCGTCACGAGACCTCGAGCTCCTACAATGAGCAGTTCTTC.

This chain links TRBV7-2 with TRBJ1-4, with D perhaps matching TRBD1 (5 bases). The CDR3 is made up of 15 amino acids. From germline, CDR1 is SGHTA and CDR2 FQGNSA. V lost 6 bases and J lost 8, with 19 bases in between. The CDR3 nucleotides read TGTGCCAGCAGTCAAGGTGTAGGGGTAGGGGAAAAACTGTTTTTT. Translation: CASSQGVGVGEKLFF.

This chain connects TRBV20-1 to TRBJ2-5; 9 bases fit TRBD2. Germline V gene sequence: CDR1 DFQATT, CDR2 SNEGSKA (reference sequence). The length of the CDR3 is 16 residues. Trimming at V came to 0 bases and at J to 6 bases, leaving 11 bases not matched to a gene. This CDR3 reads CSAREGSGGRRKTQYF. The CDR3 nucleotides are TGCAGTGCTAGAGAGGGTAGCGGGGGAAGGCGAAAGACCCAGTACTTC.